This TCR beta chain was identified during a study of blood T cells in healthy people across ages. Only a few counts were recorded for this clonotype. Trimming removed 0 bases at V and 4 bases at J, with 18 bases between. Germline assignment: CDR1 GTSNPN and CDR2 SVGIG (reference sequence). This CDR3 spans 16 amino acids. Alongside a J-beta primer mix, a sample-barcoded 5' primer served in a second PCR lasting 7 to 11 cycles. One entry per CDR3 protein results from TCRdb running MiXCR on the 5' RACE reads. The repertoire holds more than 1,400,000 distinct CDR3 sequences, around two fifths seen once, with 7.9% in the top ten.

Sequences were obtained from blood. The gene calls are TRBV30 and TRBJ1-2, with D possibly being TRBD1 (6 bases). This sequence was found in a woman between 18 and 29 years old in good health. CDR3 nucleotides: TGTGCCTGGAGTGTTCCCGGACAGACGGCGGGCTATGGCTACACCTTC. It is translated as CAWSVPGQTAGYGYTF.